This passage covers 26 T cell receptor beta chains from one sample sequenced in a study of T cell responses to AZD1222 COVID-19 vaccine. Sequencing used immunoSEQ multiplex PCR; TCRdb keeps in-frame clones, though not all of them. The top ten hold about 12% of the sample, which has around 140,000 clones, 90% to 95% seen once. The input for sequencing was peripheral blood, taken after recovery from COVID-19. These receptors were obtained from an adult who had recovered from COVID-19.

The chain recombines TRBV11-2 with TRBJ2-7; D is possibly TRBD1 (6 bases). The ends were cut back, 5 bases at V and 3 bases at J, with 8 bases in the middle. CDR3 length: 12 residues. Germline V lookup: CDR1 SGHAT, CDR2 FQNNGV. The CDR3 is CASSVQGYEQYF. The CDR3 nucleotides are TGTGCCAGCAGCGTACAGGGCTACGAGCAGTACTTC.

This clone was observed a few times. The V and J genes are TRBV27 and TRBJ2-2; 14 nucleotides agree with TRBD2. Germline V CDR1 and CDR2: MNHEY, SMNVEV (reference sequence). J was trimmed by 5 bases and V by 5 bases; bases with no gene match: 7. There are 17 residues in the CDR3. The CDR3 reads CASSDTGTSGSTGELFF. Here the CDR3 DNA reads TGTGCCAGCAGTGACACCGGGACTAGCGGGAGTACCGGGGAGCTGTTTTTT.

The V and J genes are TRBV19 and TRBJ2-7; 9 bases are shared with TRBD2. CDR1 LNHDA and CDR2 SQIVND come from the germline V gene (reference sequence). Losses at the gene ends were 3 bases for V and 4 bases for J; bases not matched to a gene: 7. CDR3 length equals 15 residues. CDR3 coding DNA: TGTGCCAGTAGTATTTGGCTAGCGGGAAGGTACGAGCAGTACTTC. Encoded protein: CASSIWLAGRYEQYF.

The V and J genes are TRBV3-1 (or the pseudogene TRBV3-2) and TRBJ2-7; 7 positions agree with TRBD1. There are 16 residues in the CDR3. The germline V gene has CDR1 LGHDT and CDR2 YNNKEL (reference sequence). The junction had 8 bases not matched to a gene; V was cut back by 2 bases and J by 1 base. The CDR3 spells CASSQRSKTGSYEQYF. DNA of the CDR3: TGTGCCAGCAGCCAAAGGTCGAAGACAGGGTCCTACGAGCAGTACTTC.

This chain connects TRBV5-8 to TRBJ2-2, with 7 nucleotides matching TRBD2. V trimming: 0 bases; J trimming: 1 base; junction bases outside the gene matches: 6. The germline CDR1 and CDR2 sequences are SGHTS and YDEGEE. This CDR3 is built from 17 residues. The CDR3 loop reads CASSLGLAHVNTGELFF. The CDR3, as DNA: TGTGCCAGCAGCTTGGGACTAGCTCATGTGAACACCGGGGAGCTGTTTTTT.

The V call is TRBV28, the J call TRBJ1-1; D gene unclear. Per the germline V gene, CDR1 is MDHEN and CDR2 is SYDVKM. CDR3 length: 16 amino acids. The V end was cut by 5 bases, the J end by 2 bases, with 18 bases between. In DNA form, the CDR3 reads TGTGCCAGCAGTGCTGCCTTCGCAGGAGGCAACACTGAAGCTTTCTTT. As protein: CASSAAFAGGNTEAFF.

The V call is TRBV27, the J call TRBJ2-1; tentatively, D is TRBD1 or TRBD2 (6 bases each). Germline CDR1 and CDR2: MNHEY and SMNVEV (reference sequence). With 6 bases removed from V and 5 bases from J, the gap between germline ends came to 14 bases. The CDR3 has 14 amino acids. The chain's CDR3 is CASRGGLTNNEQFF. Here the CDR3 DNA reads TGTGCCAGCAGAGGGGGACTCACTAACAATGAGCAGTTCTTC.

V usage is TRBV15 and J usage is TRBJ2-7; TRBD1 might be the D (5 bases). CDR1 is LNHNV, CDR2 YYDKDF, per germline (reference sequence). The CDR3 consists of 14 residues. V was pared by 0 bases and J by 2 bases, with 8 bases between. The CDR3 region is CATSRELTAYEQYF. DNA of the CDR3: TGTGCCACCAGCAGAGAACTGACAGCCTACGAGCAGTACTTC.

This chain's CDR3 is CASSPPGQGLYQPQHF. The CDR3 nucleotides are TGTGCCAGCTCACCACCCGGACAGGGCCTCTATCAGCCCCAGCATTTT. The V gene is TRBV18, the J gene TRBJ1-5; 8 bases map to TRBD1. There are 16 residues in the CDR3. V was clipped by 0 bases and J by 5 bases; unmatched bases: 6. In germline, CDR1 is KGHSH, CDR2 LQKENI. Using reference TRBV18 and TRBJ1-5 for the parts outside the CDR3, the full variable domain is NAGVMQNPRHLVRRRGQEARLRCSPMKGHSHVYWYRQLPEEGLKFMVYLQKENIIDESGMPKERFSAEFPKEGPSILRIQQVVRGDSAAYFCASSPPGQGLYQPQHFGDGTRLSIL.

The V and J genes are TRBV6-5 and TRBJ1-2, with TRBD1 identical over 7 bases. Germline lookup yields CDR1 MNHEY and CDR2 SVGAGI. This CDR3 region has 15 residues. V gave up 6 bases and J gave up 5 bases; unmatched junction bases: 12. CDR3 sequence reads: CASSRLGQAEYGYTF. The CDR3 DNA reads TGTGCCAGCAGCCGGTTAGGACAGGCCGAGTATGGCTACACCTTC.

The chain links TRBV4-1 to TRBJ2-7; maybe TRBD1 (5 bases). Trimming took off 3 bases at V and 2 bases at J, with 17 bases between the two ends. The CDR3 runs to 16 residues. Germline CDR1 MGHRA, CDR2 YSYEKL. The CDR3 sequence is CASSQTATAAAYEQYF. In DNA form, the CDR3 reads TGCGCCAGCAGCCAGACCGCGACAGCCGCGGCCTACGAGCAGTACTTC.

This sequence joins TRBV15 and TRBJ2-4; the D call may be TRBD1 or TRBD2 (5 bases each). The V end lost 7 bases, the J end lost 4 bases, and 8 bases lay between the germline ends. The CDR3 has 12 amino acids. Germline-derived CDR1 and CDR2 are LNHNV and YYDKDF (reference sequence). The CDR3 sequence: CATTGPKNIQYF. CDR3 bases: TGTGCCACCACGGGACCTAAAAACATTCAGTACTTC.

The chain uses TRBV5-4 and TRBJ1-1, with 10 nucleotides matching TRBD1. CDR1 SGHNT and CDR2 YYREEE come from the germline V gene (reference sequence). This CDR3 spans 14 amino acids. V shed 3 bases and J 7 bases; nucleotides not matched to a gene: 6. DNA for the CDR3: TGTGCCAGCAGCTCCGGGACAGGGGTTGTTGAAGCTTTCTTT. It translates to CASSSGTGVVEAFF.

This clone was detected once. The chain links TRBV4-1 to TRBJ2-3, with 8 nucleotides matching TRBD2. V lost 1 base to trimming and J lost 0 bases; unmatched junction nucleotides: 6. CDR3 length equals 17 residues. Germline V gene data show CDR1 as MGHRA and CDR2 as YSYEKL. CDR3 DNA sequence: TGCGCCAGCAGCCAAGCACGACTAGCGCTAAGCACAGATACGCAGTATTTT. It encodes CASSQARLALSTDTQYF.

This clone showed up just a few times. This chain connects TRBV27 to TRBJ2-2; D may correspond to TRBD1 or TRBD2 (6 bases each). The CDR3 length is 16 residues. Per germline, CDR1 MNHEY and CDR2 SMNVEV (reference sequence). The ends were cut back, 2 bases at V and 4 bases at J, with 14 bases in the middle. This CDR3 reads CASSLAKGGLTGELFF. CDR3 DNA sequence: TGTGCCAGCAGTTTAGCTAAGGGGGGCCTCACCGGGGAGCTGTTTTTT.

CDR3 sequence (DNA): TGTGCCACCAGCAGTTCGCGGGCGAGGTTAGATACGCAGTATTTT. Protein: CATSSSRARLDTQYF. This chain uses TRBV15 with TRBJ2-3, with D tentatively TRBD2 (5 bases). The ends were cut back, 3 bases at V and 5 bases at J, with 15 bases in the middle. The CDR3 spans 15 residues. Germline V gene sequence: CDR1 LNHNV, CDR2 YYDKDF (reference sequence).

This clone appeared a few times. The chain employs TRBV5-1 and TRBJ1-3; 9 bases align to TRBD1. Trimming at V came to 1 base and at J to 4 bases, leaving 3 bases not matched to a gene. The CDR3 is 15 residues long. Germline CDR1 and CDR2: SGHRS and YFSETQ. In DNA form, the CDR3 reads TGCGCCAGCAGCTTGTATACAGGGGGCGGAAACACCATATATTTT. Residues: CASSLYTGGGNTIYF. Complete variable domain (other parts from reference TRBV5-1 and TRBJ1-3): KAGVTQTPRYLIKTRGQQVTLSCSPISGHRSVSWYQQTPGQGLQFLFEYFSETQRNKGNFPGRFSGRQFSNSRSEMNVSTLELGDSALYLCASSLYTGGGNTIYFGEGSWLTVV.

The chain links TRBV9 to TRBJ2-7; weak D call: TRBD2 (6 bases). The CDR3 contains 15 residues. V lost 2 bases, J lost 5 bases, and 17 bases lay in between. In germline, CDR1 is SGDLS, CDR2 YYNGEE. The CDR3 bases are TGTGCCAGCAGCGTGTACGGAGGGGAGTTTAACGAGCAGTACTTC. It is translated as CASSVYGGEFNEQYF.

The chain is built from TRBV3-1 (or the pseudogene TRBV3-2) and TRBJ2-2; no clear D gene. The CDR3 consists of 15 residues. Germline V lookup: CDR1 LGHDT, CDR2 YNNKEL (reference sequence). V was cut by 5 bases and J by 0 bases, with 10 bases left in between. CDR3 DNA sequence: TGTGCCAGCAGCTCGGCCGGAACGAACACCGGGGAGCTGTTTTTT. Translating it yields CASSSAGTNTGELFF.

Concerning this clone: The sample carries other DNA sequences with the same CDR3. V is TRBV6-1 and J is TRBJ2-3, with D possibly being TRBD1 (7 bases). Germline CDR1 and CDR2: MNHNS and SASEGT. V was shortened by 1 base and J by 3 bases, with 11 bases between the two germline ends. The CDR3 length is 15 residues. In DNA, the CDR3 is TGTGCCAGCAGTGAAGTGGCAGGGGGGACAGATACGCAGTATTTT. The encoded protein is CASSEVAGGTDTQYF.

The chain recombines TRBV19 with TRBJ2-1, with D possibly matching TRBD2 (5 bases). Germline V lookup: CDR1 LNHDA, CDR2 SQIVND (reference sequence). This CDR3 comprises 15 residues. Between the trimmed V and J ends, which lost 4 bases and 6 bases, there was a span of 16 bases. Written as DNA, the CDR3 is TGTGCCAGTAGTAGCGGGCCGATTCATAGCAATGAGCAGTTCTTC. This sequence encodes CASSSGPIHSNEQFF.

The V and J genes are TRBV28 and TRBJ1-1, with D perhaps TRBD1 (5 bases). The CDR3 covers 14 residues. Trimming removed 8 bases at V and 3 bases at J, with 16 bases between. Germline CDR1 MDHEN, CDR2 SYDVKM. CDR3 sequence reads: CASASRGVYTEAFF. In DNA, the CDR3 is TGTGCCAGCGCGTCTCGGGGGGTGTACACTGAAGCTTTCTTT.

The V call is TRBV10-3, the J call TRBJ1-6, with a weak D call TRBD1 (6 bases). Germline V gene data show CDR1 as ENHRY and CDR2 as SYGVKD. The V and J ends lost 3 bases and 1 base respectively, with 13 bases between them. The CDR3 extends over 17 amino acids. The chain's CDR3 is CAISEYEQGSYNSPLHF. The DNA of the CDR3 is TGTGCCATCAGTGAATACGAACAGGGTTCCTATAATTCACCCCTCCACTTT.

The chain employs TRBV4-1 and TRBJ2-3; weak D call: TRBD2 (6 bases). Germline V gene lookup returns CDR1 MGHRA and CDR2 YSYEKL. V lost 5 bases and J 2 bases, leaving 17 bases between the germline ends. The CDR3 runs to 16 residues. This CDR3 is CASSFRDSESTDTQYF. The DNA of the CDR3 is TGCGCCAGCAGCTTTCGGGACTCCGAATCCACAGATACGCAGTATTTT.

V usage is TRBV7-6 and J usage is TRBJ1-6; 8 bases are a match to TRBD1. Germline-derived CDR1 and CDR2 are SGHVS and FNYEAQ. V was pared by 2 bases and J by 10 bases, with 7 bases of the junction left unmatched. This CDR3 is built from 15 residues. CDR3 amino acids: CASSLIGQGDSPLHF. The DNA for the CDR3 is TGTGCCAGCAGCTTAATCGGACAGGGTGACTCACCCCTCCACTTT.

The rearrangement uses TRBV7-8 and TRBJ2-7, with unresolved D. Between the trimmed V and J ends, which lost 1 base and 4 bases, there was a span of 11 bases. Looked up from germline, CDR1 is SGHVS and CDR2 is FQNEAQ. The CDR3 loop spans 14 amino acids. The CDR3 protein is CASSLVEEIYEQYF. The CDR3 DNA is TGTGCCAGCAGCTTAGTAGAGGAGATTTACGAGCAGTACTTC.